A single sample is the source of the 8 T cell receptor beta chains below, sequenced in a study of T cells in Graves' hyperthyroidism and ophthalmopathy. RNA transcripts served as the template for amplifying TCR beta CDR3 regions. First-round RT-PCR with HTBI primers amplified the TCR CDR3 region. TCRdb re-called the multiplex PCR reads with MiXCR, one entry per CDR3 protein. Of fewer than 650,000 distinct CDR3 sequences listed, 13% to 15% are singletons. Sequenced input: blood. All receptors derive from a young woman with Graves' ophthalmopathy.

Only a few counts were recorded for this clonotype. This sequence joins TRBV6-1 and TRBJ1-2; maybe TRBD1 (5 bases). V was trimmed by 6 bases and J by 4 bases, leaving 18 bases between them. The CDR3 length is 15 residues. Germline V lookup: CDR1 MNHNS, CDR2 SASEGT. The CDR3 reads CASRLRGEGSYGYTF. DNA of the CDR3: TGTGCCAGCAGATTAAGGGGCGAAGGGTCCTATGGCTACACCTTC.

This clonotype was counted ten times or more. CDR3 bases: TGTGCCAGCAGTTACTCGGAGCGGTCCGCCTACGAGCAGTACTTC. Protein: CASSYSERSAYEQYF. The chain has TRBV6-2 or TRBV6-3 and TRBJ2-7; maybe TRBD2 (5 bases). Trimming shortened V by 0 bases and J by 2 bases, and 11 bases separated the two germline ends. CDR1 MNHEY and CDR2 SVGEGT come from the germline V gene. The CDR3 is 15 amino acids.

At least ten counts were recorded for this clonotype. The V call is TRBV28, the J call TRBJ1-2, with D unresolved. The V end was cut by 7 bases, the J end by 1 base, with 16 bases between. CDR3 length: 15 amino acids. Germline V gene data show CDR1 as MDHEN and CDR2 as SYDVKM. The CDR3 region is CASTPSVDGNYGYTF. The CDR3 nucleotides are TGTGCCAGCACCCCGTCGGTGGACGGTAACTATGGCTACACCTTC.

This clonotype was picked up many times. This chain joins TRBV19 and TRBJ2-7, with a tentative D call TRBD1 (6 bases). V was clipped by 5 bases and J by 3 bases, with 14 bases between them. Germline loops: CDR1 LNHDA, CDR2 SQIVND (reference sequence). The CDR3 has 14 residues. The CDR3 sequence is CASSEGQYNYEQYF. The CDR3 DNA sequence: TGTGCCAGTAGTGAAGGACAGTATAACTACGAGCAGTACTTC.

This clonotype was seen a handful of times. V is TRBV19 and J is TRBJ2-1, with no clear D. The CDR3 consists of 16 residues. Germline CDR1 is LNHDA and CDR2 is SQIVND (reference sequence). V dropped 5 bases and J dropped 0 bases, with 14 bases sitting between them. The CDR3 region has the DNA TGTGCCAGTAGTTCCTTTAGTCTGAGCTCCTACAATGAGCAGTTCTTC. This encodes CASSSFSLSSYNEQFF.

There are many counts of this clonotype. The J gene is TRBJ1-2, the V gene TRBV7-9; D is perhaps TRBD1 (5 bases). This CDR3 region has 13 residues. The ends were cut back, 0 bases at V and 7 bases at J, with 9 bases in the middle. Germline V gene sequence: CDR1 SEHNR, CDR2 FQNEAQ (reference sequence). The CDR3 DNA sequence: TGTGCCAGCAGCTTAGCGGGGCCGGGTGGCTACACCTTC. It translates to CASSLAGPGGYTF.

This clonotype came up many times. CDR3 in DNA: TGTGCCAGCACTCCGAATCGGAGAAAAGCGGGACATTACAATGAGCAGTTCTTC. The encoded protein is CASTPNRRKAGHYNEQFF. V and J are TRBV27 and TRBJ2-1, with D possibly TRBD2 on 7 matching bases. Germline CDR1 and CDR2: MNHEY and SMNVEV (reference sequence). This CDR3 has 18 amino acids. Deletions cut 7 bases from V and 4 bases from J, with 26 bases between.

The chain carries TRBV14 and TRBJ2-1; D ambiguous. This CDR3 is built from 16 residues. V lost 0 bases to trimming and J lost 10 bases, with 19 bases between them. CDR1 and CDR2 from the germline V gene are SGHDN and FVKESK. DNA of the CDR3: TGTGCCAGCAGCCAAGAAAGGTCGGGCCCCCAGAAGGAGCAGTTCTTC. Protein: CASSQERSGPQKEQFF.